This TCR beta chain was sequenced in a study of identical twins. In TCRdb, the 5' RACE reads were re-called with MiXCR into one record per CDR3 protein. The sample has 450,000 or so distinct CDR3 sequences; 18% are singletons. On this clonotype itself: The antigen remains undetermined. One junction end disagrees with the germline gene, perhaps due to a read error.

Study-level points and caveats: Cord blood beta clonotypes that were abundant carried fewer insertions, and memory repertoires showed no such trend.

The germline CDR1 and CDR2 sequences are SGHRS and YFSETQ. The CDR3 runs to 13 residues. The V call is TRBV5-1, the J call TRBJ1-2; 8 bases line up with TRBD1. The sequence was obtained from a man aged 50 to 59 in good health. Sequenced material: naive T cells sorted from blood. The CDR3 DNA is TGCGCCAGCAGCTTGTCAGGGGGCGATGGCTGCACCTTC. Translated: CASSLSGGDGCTF.